What follows are 24 T cell receptor beta chains derived from one specimen sequenced in a study of shared clonotypes between healthy human individuals. This table comes from immunoSEQ multiplex PCR, and its TCRdb copy is limited to in-frame clones, with some not included. Of a few million clones in the sample, 85% to 95% were seen once. The specimen was naive CD4+ T cells sorted from blood. Stated subset: CD45RA+ positively selected. The receptor set was obtained from a man between 18 and 29 years old in good health.

This rearrangement joins TRBV28 to TRBJ1-5; 11 nucleotides match TRBD1. Germline V gene sequence: CDR1 MDHEN, CDR2 SYDVKM. V was pared by 2 bases and J by 4 bases, with 4 bases of the junction left unmatched. The CDR3 has 16 amino acids. The CDR3 sequence: CASSLRGQGGNQPQHF. In DNA, the CDR3 is TGTGCCAGCAGTTTAAGGGGACAGGGGGGTAATCAGCCCCAGCATTTT.

The J gene is TRBJ1-6, the V gene TRBV5-5; D gene ambiguous. The CDR3 consists of 14 residues. Trimming pared 5 bases from V and 8 bases from J, leaving 14 bases between. CDR1 is SGHKS and CDR2 is YYEKEE in the germline V gene (reference sequence). Here the CDR3 DNA reads TGTGCCAGCAGTGCGCAAGTTGACGATTCACCCCTCCACTTT. This sequence encodes CASSAQVDDSPLHF.

The V call is TRBV7-9, the J call TRBJ2-3; no clear D gene. V was trimmed by 4 bases and J by 9 bases, leaving 11 bases between them. CDR1 and CDR2 (germline): SEHNR, FQNEAQ (reference sequence). This CDR3 has 12 amino acids. CDR3 region: CASSSELGTQYF. In DNA, the CDR3 is TGTGCCAGCAGCTCCGAGCTGGGAACGCAGTATTTT.

There are a few counts of this clone. The chain recombines TRBV6-5 with TRBJ1-6, with TRBD1 as a possible D gene (5 bases). CDR1 and CDR2 from the germline V gene are MNHEY and SVGAGI. The V gene lost 2 bases and the J gene lost 10 bases, with 12 bases spanning the gap. CDR3 size: 14 residues. The CDR3 DNA reads as TGTGCCAGCAGTTACGAGCAGGGAGGCTCACCCCTCCACTTT. This translates into CASSYEQGGSPLHF.

V gene TRBV7-2 combines with J gene TRBJ1-2; tentatively, D is TRBD1 (5 bases). This CDR3 region has 14 residues. Trimming shortened V by 0 bases and J by 8 bases, and 13 bases separated the two germline ends. Germline V lookup: CDR1 SGHTA, CDR2 FQGNSA. DNA of the CDR3: TGTGCCAGCAGCTTAGCGGAGGGGATCGGCGGCTACACCTTC. Its translation: CASSLAEGIGGYTF.

The rearrangement joins TRBV6-5 to TRBJ2-7; 8 nucleotides line up with TRBD2. CDR1 and CDR2 (germline): MNHEY, SVGAGI. Trimming took 6 bases from V and 5 from J; bases not matched to a gene: 12. The CDR3 spans 15 residues. The CDR3 sequence is CASRSPTGGRHEQYF. The DNA of the CDR3 is TGTGCCAGCAGAAGTCCCACGGGGGGGCGACACGAGCAGTACTTC.

The chain has TRBV5-4 and TRBJ1-6, with D perhaps matching TRBD1 (6 bases). Trimming removed 3 bases from V and 9 bases from J, with 7 bases in between. Germline V lookup: CDR1 SGHNT, CDR2 YYREEE (reference sequence). The CDR3 is 12 residues long. As DNA, the CDR3 is TGTGCCAGCAGCTCCAGGGGTTCACCCCTCCACTTT. Its protein product is CASSSRGSPLHF.

This clone appeared a single time. The chain joins TRBV18 to TRBJ2-7; 7 nucleotides line up with TRBD2. V trimming: 3 bases; J trimming: 6 bases; junction bases outside the gene matches: 11. CDR1 is KGHSH and CDR2 is LQKENI in the germline V gene. This CDR3 has 15 amino acids. The DNA for the CDR3 is TGTGCCAGCTCACCGGAAGGGACTACCCGTTCCGAGCAGTACTTC. Encoded protein: CASSPEGTTRSEQYF.

The rearrangement joins TRBV25-1 to TRBJ2-5; D ambiguous. The DNA end is a closer match to TRBJ2-7, so the J assignment may be wrong. CDR3 length: 12 amino acids. Germline CDR1 and CDR2: MGHDK and SYGVNS. The CDR3 loop reads CASSGSKAEQYF. The CDR3 nucleotides are TGTGCCAGCAGTGGGAGCAAGGCCGAGCAGTACTTC.

This clone came up a few times. The genes are TRBV30 and TRBJ1-1, with TRBD1 matching 7 bases. With V trimmed by 4 bases and J by 0 bases, 2 bases remained unmatched. There are 13 residues in the CDR3. The germline V gene has CDR1 GTSNPN and CDR2 SVGIG (reference sequence). CDR3: CAWMGQMNTEAFF. The CDR3 nucleotides are TGTGCCTGGATGGGACAGATGAACACTGAAGCTTTCTTT.

V and J are TRBV19 and TRBJ1-1, with TRBD1 as a possible D gene (5 bases). The CDR3 loop spans 20 amino acids. Per the germline V gene, CDR1 is LNHDA and CDR2 is SQIVND (reference sequence). Trimming stripped 2 bases from V and 1 base from J, with 26 bases between. The CDR3 protein is CASSINRGRMLGQTNTEAFF. DNA of the CDR3: TGTGCCAGTAGTATAAATCGAGGTCGCATGTTGGGGCAGACGAACACTGAAGCTTTCTTT.

This clone is a singleton in its sample. DNA for the CDR3: TGCAGCGTGAGGAGCGTGGTCTATGGCTACACCTTC. It is translated as CSVRSVVYGYTF. The chain joins TRBV29-1 to TRBJ1-2, with D unclear. V was cut by 6 bases and J by 4 bases, with 12 bases left in between. The germline V gene encodes CDR1 SQVTM and CDR2 ANQGSEA. The CDR3 is made up of 12 amino acids.

The V gene is TRBV5-1, the J gene TRBJ2-7; 9 positions match TRBD1. Germline assignment: CDR1 SGHRS and CDR2 YFSETQ. This CDR3 has 14 residues. With 2 bases clipped from V and 6 bases from J, the junction kept 6 bases outside the gene matches. CDR3 coding DNA: TGCGCCAGCAGCTTTACGGGACAGGGAAGCGAGCAGTACTTC. It encodes CASSFTGQGSEQYF.

The chain employs TRBV6-6 and TRBJ1-5, with 9 positions matching TRBD1. The CDR3 sequence is 16 residues long. V shed 6 bases and J 7 bases; nucleotides not matched to a gene: 13. Germline-derived CDR1 and CDR2 are MNHNY and SVGAGI (reference sequence). The chain's CDR3 is CASRDPGQGLGQPQHF. The CDR3 DNA sequence: TGTGCCAGCAGGGACCCGGGACAGGGTTTAGGACAGCCCCAGCATTTT.

Note on this clone: This same CDR3 is encoded by further DNA sequences in the sample. The chain couples TRBV9 to TRBJ1-6, with D tentatively TRBD1 (5 bases). The CDR3 runs to 13 residues. From germline, CDR1 is SGDLS and CDR2 YYNGEE. V was shortened by 2 bases and J by 7 bases, with 7 bases between the two germline ends. CDR3 amino acids: CASSVGPNSPLHF. CDR3 DNA: TGTGCCAGCAGCGTGGGGCCGAATTCACCCCTCCACTTT.

The chain couples TRBV15 to TRBJ2-1, with unresolved D. V was trimmed by 0 bases and J by 4 bases, leaving 16 bases between them. The CDR3 loop spans 17 amino acids. In germline, CDR1 is LNHNV, CDR2 YYDKDF (reference sequence). The CDR3 sequence: CATSRDNEHVGYNEQFF. CDR3 coding DNA: TGTGCCACCAGCAGAGACAATGAACACGTTGGGTACAATGAGCAGTTCTTC.

J is TRBJ1-1 and V is TRBV7-8, with 8 bases that match TRBD1. There are 18 residues in the CDR3. With V trimmed by 4 bases and J by 6 bases, 19 bases remained unmatched. Germline loops: CDR1 SGHVS, CDR2 FQNEAQ. CDR3 in DNA: TGTGCCAGCAGCTCAGGACAGGGTGTCTCTCTCTGGGTCTCTGAAGCTTTCTTT. This encodes CASSSGQGVSLWVSEAFF.

As to this clone: The identical CDR3 is also encoded by other nucleotide sequences in the sample. V is TRBV4-3 and J is TRBJ2-1; D is unresolved. V was clipped by 0 bases and J by 0 bases, with 6 bases between them. Per germline, CDR1 LGHNA and CDR2 YSLEER. The CDR3 has 15 amino acids. This CDR3 reads CASSQEAVSYNEQFF. In DNA form, the CDR3 reads TGCGCCAGCAGCCAAGAAGCAGTCTCCTACAATGAGCAGTTCTTC.

Notes on this clone: Other DNA sequences in the same sample also yield this CDR3. The rearrangement joins TRBV15 to TRBJ2-1; tentatively, D is TRBD1 or TRBD2 (5 bases each). CDR3 size: 15 residues. Trimming took off 0 bases at V and 3 bases at J, with 9 bases between the two ends. CDR1 LNHNV and CDR2 YYDKDF come from the germline V gene (reference sequence). The CDR3, as DNA: TGTGCCACCAGCAGAGACCGAGGGGACTACAATGAGCAGTTCTTC. Translation gives CATSRDRGDYNEQFF.

This clone came up a few times. The V call is TRBV28, the J call TRBJ1-1; D possibly corresponds to TRBD1 (6 bases). Trimming shortened V by 8 bases and J by 1 base, and 8 bases separated the two germline ends. The CDR3 contains 12 residues. From germline, CDR1 is MDHEN and CDR2 SYDVKM. The CDR3 spells CASQGPNTEAFF. In DNA form, the CDR3 reads TGTGCCAGCCAGGGGCCGAACACTGAAGCTTTCTTT.

This clone was found a few times. The chain is built from TRBV28 and TRBJ1-1; D not certain. CDR3 length equals 13 residues. The V gene's germline CDR1 is MDHEN and CDR2 SYDVKM. V dropped 2 bases and J dropped 11 bases, with 15 bases sitting between them. The CDR3 DNA sequence: TGTGCCAGCAGTTTAGGGCTGGGCCTTGGGGCTTTCTTT. Translation gives CASSLGLGLGAFF.

The rearrangement links TRBV5-1 to TRBJ1-4, with D tentatively TRBD1 (5 bases). This CDR3 contains 15 residues. The germline V gene has CDR1 SGHRS and CDR2 YFSETQ. Trimming stripped 4 bases from V and 0 bases from J, with 10 bases between. This chain's CDR3 is CASSRDGATNEKLFF. The DNA for the CDR3 is TGCGCCAGCAGCAGGGACGGAGCAACTAATGAAAAACTGTTTTTT.

This chain's CDR3 is CASSQDWGQQQPQHF. The CDR3 bases are TGCGCCAGCAGCCAAGATTGGGGACAGCAGCAGCCCCAGCATTTT. V usage is TRBV4-1 and J usage is TRBJ1-5, with 7 bases identical to TRBD1. Losses at the gene ends were 0 bases for V and 7 bases for J; bases not matched to a gene: 6. This CDR3 contains 15 residues. The germline V gene encodes CDR1 MGHRA and CDR2 YSYEKL.

This chain connects TRBV2 to TRBJ1-2; 7 bases map to TRBD1. Germline V gene sequence: CDR1 SNHLY, CDR2 FYNNEI. The CDR3 sequence is 16 residues long. V lost 0 bases, J lost 8 bases, and 12 bases stayed unmatched. CDR3 DNA: TGTGCCAGCAGTGAAGCGCTAGACAGGGTTGAGGGAGGCTACACCTTC. Protein sequence: CASSEALDRVEGGYTF. The whole variable domain, filled in from reference TRBV2 and TRBJ1-2, reads EPEVTQTPSHQVTQMGQEVILRCVPISNHLYFYWYRQILGQKVEFLVSFYNNEISEKSEIFDDQFSVERPDGSNFTLKIRSTKLEDSAMYFCASSEALDRVEGGYTFGSGTRLTVV.